The T cell receptor (beta chain) described here comes from a study of blood T cell repertoires in COVID-19. The CDR3 has 16 residues. Germline V gene data show CDR1 as LNHDA and CDR2 as SQIVND (reference sequence). V shed 4 bases and J 4 bases; nucleotides not matched to a gene: 8. Repertoires were generated with immunoSEQ multiplex PCR, while TCRdb's copy carries only in-frame clones and drops some. This sample has hundreds of thousands of clones; 86% occur once, and the top ten carry more than 1.4%. The receptor's source is a woman between 25 and 40 years old with active or convalescent COVID-19. The rearrangement uses TRBV19 and TRBJ2-3; 10 positions agree with TRBD2. Sequencing used peripheral blood. DNA of the CDR3: TGTGCCAGTAGTAAAATAGCGGGGGGTTGGTCAGATACGCAGTATTTT. Translating gives CASSKIAGGWSDTQYF. The entire variable domain, with the rest obtained from reference TRBV19 and TRBJ2-3, is as follows: DGGITQSPKYLFRKEGQNVTLSCEQNLNHDAMYWYRQDPGQGLRLIYYSQIVNDFQKGDIAEGYSVSREKKESFPLTVTSAQKNPTAFYLCASSKIAGGWSDTQYFGPGTRLTVL.